The 12 T cell receptor beta chains in this list originate from one sample, sequenced in a study of T cell responses to AZD1222 COVID-19 vaccine. Produced via immunoSEQ multiplex PCR; TCRdb's table is partial and in-frame only. The table records roughly 81,000 clones, about 86% of them present only once. The sequencing used peripheral blood, collected on day 0 of AZD1222 vaccination. These receptors all come from an adult in good health.

This chain joins TRBV19 and TRBJ1-2; D may be TRBD1 (5 bases). Germline V gene sequence: CDR1 LNHDA, CDR2 SQIVND (reference sequence). V lost 1 base and J 8 bases, leaving 14 bases between the germline ends. CDR3 size: 14 residues. CDR3 DNA sequence: TGTGCCAGTAGTATAGTTAGGCAGGGAGGCGGCTACACCTTC. This sequence encodes CASSIVRQGGGYTF.

This sequence joins TRBV6-5 and TRBJ1-2; no firm D call. The CDR3 is 15 amino acids. Between the trimmed V and J ends, which lost 6 bases and 8 bases, there was a span of 22 bases. The germline V gene has CDR1 MNHEY and CDR2 SVGAGI. CDR3 coding DNA: TGTGCCAGCAGCATATCTTTATCCCGGGTGGAGGGCTACACCTTC. It specifies CASSISLSRVEGYTF.

The J gene is TRBJ1-4, the V gene TRBV2, with a weak D call TRBD1 (6 bases). The germline V gene encodes CDR1 SNHLY and CDR2 FYNNEI. V lost 8 bases and J 5 bases, leaving 12 bases between the germline ends. The CDR3 loop spans 13 amino acids. CDR3 DNA sequence: TGTGCCAGCGTTTACCAGGGGAATGAAAAACTGTTTTTT. This sequence encodes CASVYQGNEKLFF.

J is TRBJ2-2 and V is TRBV27, with D possibly matching TRBD1 (8 bases). The CDR3 has 15 amino acids. The V gene lost 3 bases and the J gene lost 4 bases, with 12 bases spanning the gap. Germline loops: CDR1 MNHEY, CDR2 SMNVEV (reference sequence). Written as DNA, the CDR3 is TGTGCCAGCAGTTTCACAGGGGGGGTCACCGGGGAGCTGTTTTTT. Its translation: CASSFTGGVTGELFF.

The CDR3, as DNA: TGTGCCAGCAGCTTAGCGACAGGGGTCTATGGCTACACCTTC. Its translation is CASSLATGVYGYTF. The rearrangement links TRBV7-9 to TRBJ1-2; 8 bases are shared with TRBD1. Germline CDR1 reads SEHNR; CDR2 reads FQNEAQ (reference sequence). V lost 0 bases and J lost 4; bases outside the gene matches: 1. The CDR3 is 14 amino acids. Full variable domain (rest looked up from reference TRBV7-9 and TRBJ1-2): DTGVSQNPRHKITKRGQNVTFRCDPISEHNRLYWYRQTLGQGPEFLTYFQNEAQLEKSRLLSDRFSAERPKGSFSTLEIQRTEQGDSAMYLCASSLATGVYGYTFGSGTRLTVV.

This chain joins TRBV18 and TRBJ2-7; 10 bases fit TRBD2. V dropped 3 bases and J dropped 3; count of bases not matched to a gene: 5. The CDR3 is 15 residues long. CDR1 is KGHSH, CDR2 LQKENI, per germline. The CDR3 nucleotides are TGTGCCAGCTCACCTAAGGCTAGCGGGAGCTACGAGCAGTACTTC. Translated: CASSPKASGSYEQYF.

V gene TRBV5-6 combines with J gene TRBJ2-1, with D perhaps TRBD1 (6 bases). The CDR3 has 18 amino acids. CDR1 SGHDT and CDR2 YYEEEE come from the germline V gene. The V end was cut by 2 bases, the J end by 4 bases, with 22 bases between. CDR3 in DNA: TGTGCCAGCAGCTTAAGAGGGGGTGGGAAAGGGGAGTACAATGAGCAGTTCTTC. It translates to CASSLRGGGKGEYNEQFF.

This clone is a singleton in its sample. The V gene is TRBV12-5, the J gene TRBJ2-2, with D tentatively TRBD1 or TRBD2 (5 bases each). The CDR3 sequence is 16 residues long. The germline CDR1 and CDR2 sequences are LGHNT and FRNRAP. The V end was cut by 7 bases, the J end by 2 bases, with 17 bases between. This CDR3 reads CASALGPRLNTGELFF. The CDR3 DNA sequence: TGTGCTAGTGCCTTGGGACCTCGGCTTAACACCGGGGAGCTGTTTTTT.

V usage is TRBV25-1 and J usage is TRBJ2-5; a possible D gene is TRBD1 (5 bases). Per germline, CDR1 MGHDK and CDR2 SYGVNS. V lost 6 bases and J 3 bases, leaving 8 bases between the germline ends. The CDR3 sequence is 12 residues long. The CDR3 DNA reads as TGTGCCAGCAGCCCACAGGAAGAGACCCAGTACTTC. It translates to CASSPQEETQYF.

The chain employs TRBV28 and TRBJ2-1, with TRBD2 matching 10 bases. J lost 1 base, V lost 3 bases, and 12 bases had no gene match. This CDR3 spans 19 amino acids. Germline V gene lookup returns CDR1 MDHEN and CDR2 SYDVKM. CDR3 sequence reads: CASSFDPSGRMSSYNEQFF. The CDR3, as DNA: TGTGCCAGCAGTTTTGACCCTAGCGGGAGAATGTCGTCCTACAATGAGCAGTTCTTC.

V gene TRBV24-1 combines with J gene TRBJ2-2; the match to TRBD2 covers 7 bases. This CDR3 contains 17 residues. The trim removed 5 bases at V and 2 bases at J, leaving 10 bases unmatched. Per the germline V gene, CDR1 is KGHDR and CDR2 is SFDVKD. Here the CDR3 reads CATSVGSSGANTGELFF. The CDR3 DNA is TGTGCCACCAGTGTAGGGTCTAGCGGAGCCAACACCGGGGAGCTGTTTTTT.

The chain uses TRBV9 and TRBJ2-1; 7 positions match TRBD1. Unmatched junction bases numbered 7, after V lost 2 bases and J lost 5 bases. The CDR3 contains 15 residues. Germline values: CDR1 SGDLS, CDR2 YYNGEE. CDR3 sequence reads: CASSVRTGLDNEQFF. In DNA, the CDR3 is TGTGCCAGCAGCGTTCGGACAGGCCTCGACAATGAGCAGTTCTTC.